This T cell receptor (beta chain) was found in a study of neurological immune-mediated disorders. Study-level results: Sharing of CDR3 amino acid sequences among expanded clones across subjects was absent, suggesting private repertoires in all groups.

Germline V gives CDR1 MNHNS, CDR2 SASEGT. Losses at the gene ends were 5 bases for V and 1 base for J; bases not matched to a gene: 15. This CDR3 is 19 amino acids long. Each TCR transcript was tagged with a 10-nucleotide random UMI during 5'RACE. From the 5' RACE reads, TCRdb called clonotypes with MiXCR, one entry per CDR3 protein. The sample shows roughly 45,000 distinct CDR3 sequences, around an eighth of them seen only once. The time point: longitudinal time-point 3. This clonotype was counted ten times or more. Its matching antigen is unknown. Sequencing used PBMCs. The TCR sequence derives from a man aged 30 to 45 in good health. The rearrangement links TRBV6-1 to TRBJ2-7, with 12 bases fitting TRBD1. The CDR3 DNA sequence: TGTGCCAGCAGTCTACCGGGACAGGGGGCGGATGGTCGGTCCTACGAGCAGTACTTC. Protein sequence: CASSLPGQGADGRSYEQYF.